Shown below are 17 T cell receptor beta chains from a single sample sequenced in a study of cytomegalovirus exposure and HLA in healthy donors. The PCR contained 60 Vbeta and 13 Jbeta primers. Measured with immunoSEQ multiplex PCR; TCRdb has only the in-frame clones, and not every one. The top ten clones hold around 8% of a sample with about 44,000 clones, around 87% of them seen once. The sequencing input was PBMCs. The receptors derive from a woman aged 40 to 49 in good health and CMV-seropositive.

The chain employs TRBV29-1 and TRBJ1-2, with 9 bases that match TRBD1. The ends lost 5 bases at V and 7 bases at J; junction bases unmatched: 11. This CDR3 comprises 14 residues. CDR1 is SQVTM, CDR2 ANQGSEA, per germline. In DNA, the CDR3 is TGCAGCGTTTTCATCTGGGGACAGGGTTTTGGCTACACCTTC. It specifies CSVFIWGQGFGYTF.

This clone has only a few counts. V is TRBV2 and J is TRBJ1-1; 9 nucleotides agree with TRBD1. The CDR3 contains 13 residues. CDR1 is SNHLY and CDR2 is FYNNEI in the germline V gene. V was pared by 5 bases and J by 7 bases, with 5 bases of the junction left unmatched. The CDR3 coding sequence is TGTGCCAGCAGTAGGACAGGGGATTGTGAAGCTTTCTTT. Its translation is CASSRTGDCEAFF.

This clone was seen once. The chain couples TRBV27 to TRBJ2-1; 9 nucleotides agree with TRBD2. This CDR3 spans 14 amino acids. In germline, CDR1 is MNHEY, CDR2 SMNVEV (reference sequence). After removal of 3 bases from V and 5 bases from J, the junction contained 2 bases not matched to a gene. CDR3: CASSFSGSNNEQFF. As DNA, the CDR3 is TGTGCCAGCAGTTTTAGCGGGAGCAACAATGAGCAGTTCTTC.

This clone was observed a single time. The chain employs TRBV7-2 and TRBJ2-1, with TRBD2 identical over 9 bases. The V gene's germline CDR1 is SGHTA and CDR2 FQGNSA. This CDR3 comprises 15 residues. Unmatched junction bases numbered 4, after V lost 1 base and J lost 6 bases. The DNA for the CDR3 is TGTGCCAGCAGCTTAGTAGCTAGCGGGGTCAATGAGCAGTTCTTC. The encoded protein is CASSLVASGVNEQFF.

J is TRBJ2-1 and V is TRBV7-2; D perhaps matches TRBD2 (6 bases). The CDR3 is 19 amino acids. V lost 5 bases and J 4 bases, leaving 27 bases between the germline ends. Germline V CDR1 and CDR2: SGHTA, FQGNSA. The DNA of the CDR3 is TGTGCCAGCAGCCTTAGGGTCAACGGGGACGGGGGTGGTTACAATGAGCAGTTCTTC. Protein product: CASSLRVNGDGGGYNEQFF.

This chain uses TRBV5-4 with TRBJ2-3; tentatively, D is TRBD2 (6 bases). This CDR3 spans 15 amino acids. Germline-derived CDR1 and CDR2 are SGHNT and YYREEE (reference sequence). Trimming stripped 2 bases from V and 3 bases from J, with 13 bases between. The CDR3 DNA sequence: TGTGCCAGCAGCTTTTCCGAGGAGGGTACAGATACGCAGTATTTT. This translates into CASSFSEEGTDTQYF.

The rearrangement uses TRBV6-5 and TRBJ1-5; D remains unclear. The germline V and J ends were trimmed by 6 bases and 2 bases, with 11 bases remaining between them. CDR3 length: 14 residues. Germline V gene lookup returns CDR1 MNHEY and CDR2 SVGAGI. The CDR3 nucleotides are TGTGCCAGCAGCCTCGGTGGTGGCAATCAGCCCCAGCATTTT. It translates to CASSLGGGNQPQHF.

The J gene is TRBJ1-3, the V gene TRBV25-1; the D is unclear. V lost 4 bases and J lost 2, with 9 bases in between. CDR3 size: 14 residues. CDR1 is MGHDK and CDR2 is SYGVNS in the germline V gene. CDR3 nucleotides: TGTGCCAGCAGTGTTACAAATGCTGGAAACACCATATATTTT. Its protein is CASSVTNAGNTIYF.

The chain is built from TRBV2 and TRBJ2-1; 7 bases are shared with TRBD1. Germline values: CDR1 SNHLY, CDR2 FYNNEI. Trimming took 2 bases from V and 4 from J; bases not matched to a gene: 8. The CDR3 consists of 16 residues. CDR3 nucleotide sequence: TGTGCCAGCAGTGAAATAACCATGGACAGGTACAATGAGCAGTTCTTC. Amino acids: CASSEITMDRYNEQFF.

The V gene is TRBV7-3, the J gene TRBJ2-3; D call uncertain. Trimming took off 3 bases at V and 4 bases at J, with 11 bases between the two ends. Germline CDR1 SGHTA, CDR2 FQGTGA. The CDR3 is 14 amino acids. Here the CDR3 DNA reads TGTGCCAGCAGCTTGGCTGTCCATTCAGATACGCAGTATTTT. Translating gives CASSLAVHSDTQYF.

This chain connects TRBV28 to TRBJ1-3; no reliable D call. Germline-derived CDR1 and CDR2 are MDHEN and SYDVKM. The CDR3 extends over 12 amino acids. The V end lost 5 bases, the J end lost 4 bases, and 6 bases lay between the germline ends. The CDR3 reads CASSPLGNTIYF. DNA of the CDR3: TGTGCCAGCAGTCCCCTAGGAAACACCATATATTTT.

This chain links TRBV11-1 with TRBJ2-3; 8 bases match TRBD1. Germline CDR1 reads SGHAT; CDR2 reads FQDESV (reference sequence). CDR3 size: 11 residues. After removal of 5 bases from V and 14 bases from J, the junction contained 6 bases not matched to a gene. Here the CDR3 DNA reads TGTGCCAGCAGCCCGGACAGGGTGCGGTATTTT. Encoded protein: CASSPDRVRYF.

The V call is TRBV5-1, the J call TRBJ2-3; no clear D gene. Trimming shortened V by 7 bases and J by 0 bases, and 3 bases separated the two germline ends. CDR1 is SGHRS, CDR2 YFSETQ, per germline. CDR3 length: 11 residues. CDR3 coding DNA: TGCGCCAGCCAGAGCACAGATACGCAGTATTTT. It is translated as CASQSTDTQYF.

The genes are TRBV20-1 and TRBJ1-1, with D hard to call. This CDR3 is 11 amino acids long. Germline-derived CDR1 and CDR2 are DFQATT and SNEGSKA (reference sequence). The V and J ends lost 0 bases and 9 bases respectively, with 8 bases between them. CDR3 residues: CSAREFNQAFF. CDR3 nucleotides: TGCAGTGCTAGAGAATTCAATCAAGCTTTCTTT.

The chain is built from TRBV18 and TRBJ2-3; 7 nucleotides agree with TRBD2. Germline lookup yields CDR1 KGHSH and CDR2 LQKENI. The junction had 4 bases not matched to a gene; V was cut back by 0 bases and J by 1 base. This CDR3 region has 16 residues. CDR3 region: CASSPPGGRGTDTQYF. Written as DNA, the CDR3 is TGTGCCAGCTCACCACCGGGCGGGAGAGGCACAGATACGCAGTATTTT.

The chain couples TRBV7-9 to TRBJ1-2; 7 nucleotides line up with TRBD1. In germline, CDR1 is SEHNR, CDR2 FQNEAQ (reference sequence). The CDR3 extends over 13 amino acids. The junction had 8 bases not matched to a gene; V was cut back by 5 bases and J by 8 bases. This CDR3 reads CASSRPTGEGYTF. DNA for the CDR3: TGTGCCAGCAGCCGACCCACAGGGGAGGGCTACACCTTC.

V is TRBV14 and J is TRBJ1-1; D ambiguous. The CDR3 consists of 19 residues. With 0 bases removed from V and 2 bases from J, the gap between germline ends came to 22 bases. Germline values: CDR1 SGHDN, CDR2 FVKESK. CDR3 DNA: TGTGCCAGCAGCCAAGAATCGCCGGGGTTACCAAGAAGTAACACTGAAGCTTTCTTT. This sequence encodes CASSQESPGLPRSNTEAFF.